Here is one T cell receptor (beta chain) with its context. Its antigen is unknown. The gene symbols are mouse symbols. The read ends 1 residue early relative to the CDR3; the germline J gene fills the gap. Time point in this sample: mouse harvest day 7 after allogeneic transplant. The graft held 10^6 splenic CD5+ T cells and 10^7 T-cell-depleted bone marrow cells. Tissues came from B6→BALB/c major-mismatch GVHD mice at day 7 or 14. This record belongs to a study of tissue T cells after allogeneic stem cell transplantation. Findings and caveats of the study: Motif-based clustering found tissue-specific repertoire signatures shared across patients, though few clones were shared. Only a limited share of tissue TCRs appeared in blood or spleen.

This CDR3 is 15 amino acids long. CDR1 is SNHLY and CDR2 is FYNGKV in the germline V gene (reference sequence). Trimming took 3 bases from V and 7 from J; bases not matched to a gene: 5. TCRdb's copy holds only in-frame clones and misses some; the assay was immunoSEQ multiplex PCR. The sample carries 6,500 to 7,500 clones, about 50% recorded once. Sequencing used gut tissue. The chain joins TRBV3 to TRBJ1-6; 8 bases map to TRBD1. TRBJ1-6 is sorted into the ORF group, with uncertain function. The receptor comes from a female BALB/c mouse given C57BL/6 T cells with graft-versus-host disease after an allogeneic hematopoietic cell transplant. The part of the CDR3 DNA that was read is TGTGCCAGCAGCTTTCAGGGGGCAGAAAATTCGCCCCTCTAC. This codes for CASSFQGAENSPLY. The full-length CDR3 reads as CASSFQGAENSPLYF.